This T cell receptor (beta chain) originates from a study of cytomegalovirus exposure and HLA in healthy donors. Study-level results: It was confirmed in vitro that a few of the CMV-associated chains were specific for CMV antigens.

In the case of this clone: Its specificity is unknown.

There are 11 residues in the CDR3. CDR1 is MNHEY, CDR2 SMNVEV, per germline (reference sequence). V shed 4 bases and J shed 8 bases, with 8 bases lying between them. Generated by immunoSEQ multiplex PCR, the TCRdb table keeps only in-frame clones and is missing some. The sample contains about 44,000 clones, approximately 94% of which appear only once. This TCR was sampled from a woman aged 18-35 years in good health and CMV-seronegative. The rearrangement uses TRBV27 and TRBJ1-2; possible D gene TRBD1, 6 bases. The source material was PBMCs. CDR3 protein: CASSSGDGYTF. The CDR3 DNA sequence: TGTGCCAGCAGTTCAGGGGACGGCTACACCTTC.